These T cell receptor beta chains were read from a single sample in a study of T cell responses to AZD1222 COVID-19 vaccine. The method was immunoSEQ multiplex PCR; TCRdb's version includes in-frame clones alone and lacks a portion of them. The data contain some 130,000 clones, 93% of them singletons. This sample comprised peripheral blood, obtained on day 0 of AZD1222 vaccination. The receptors were sampled from an adult in good health. Each CDR3 is given with its conserved first and last residue. A D gene is named only where the DNA matches it firmly. Size is omitted from some rows. Given values are once, few, many or a class for expanded clones.

CDR3 protein	CDR3 DNA	J gene	V gene	D gene	clone size
CASSTSSSYEQYF	TGCGCCAGCAGCACCAGTAGTTCCTACGAGCAGTACTTC	TRBJ2-7	TRBV4-1	NA	NA
CASSNGQGGVVEKLFF	TGTGCCAGCAGCAATGGACAGGGAGGTGTGGTAGAAAAACTGTTTTTT	TRBJ1-4	TRBV3-1/TRBV3-2	TRBD1	NA
CAISTDRGDSYEQYF	TGTGCCATCAGCACTGACAGGGGCGACTCCTACGAGCAGTACTTC	TRBJ2-7	TRBV10-3	TRBD1	NA
CASGDRGSYEQYF	TGTGCCAGCGGGGACAGGGGATCCTACGAGCAGTACTTC	TRBJ2-7	TRBV28	TRBD1	NA
CVRRPSDYNQPQHF	TGTGTCAGAAGGCCCTCGGACTACAATCAGCCCCAGCATTTT	TRBJ1-5	TRBV7-5	NA	NA
CASTHNGFNQPQHF	TGTGCCAGTACCCATAACGGTTTCAATCAGCCCCAGCATTTT	TRBJ1-5	TRBV19	NA	NA
CASQEQGPTGELFF	TGTGCCAGCCAAGAACAGGGACCCACCGGGGAGCTGTTTTTT	TRBJ2-2	TRBV2	NA	NA
CASSYDRGPNTEAFF	TGTGCCAGCAGCTACGACAGGGGGCCGAACACTGAAGCTTTCTTT	TRBJ1-1	TRBV5-8	TRBD1	NA
CASSRDRVSYNEQFF	TGCGCCAGCAGTCGGGACAGGGTCTCCTACAATGAGCAGTTCTTC	TRBJ2-1	TRBV5-1	TRBD1	NA
CASSTGQGRGYTF	TGTGCCAGCAGTACCGGACAGGGCCGTGGCTACACCTTC	TRBJ1-2	TRBV2	TRBD1	NA
CASIEGPNEQYF	TGTGCCAGTATAGAGGGGCCCAACGAGCAGTACTTC	TRBJ2-7	TRBV2	NA	NA
CASSLLDPDRGDEQYF	TGCGCCAGCAGCCTACTTGACCCGGACAGGGGGGACGAGCAGTACTTC	TRBJ2-7	TRBV5-1	TRBD1	NA
CASSLSPGQGSDEQFF	TGTGCCAGCAGCTTGTCACCGGGACAGGGATCGGATGAGCAGTTCTTC	TRBJ2-1	TRBV7-2	TRBD1	NA
CASSQAVLADLSYNEQFF	TGCGCCAGCAGCCAAGCGGTCCTAGCGGACTTATCCTACAATGAGCAGTTCTTC	TRBJ2-1	TRBV4-1	TRBD2	NA
CASSIGGGKGPYGYTF	TGTGCCAGTAGTATTGGCGGAGGGAAGGGTCCCTATGGCTACACCTTC	TRBJ1-2	TRBV19	NA	NA
CASSSGAVSSYEQYF	TGTGCCAGCAGCTCTGGTGCGGTGAGCTCCTACGAGCAGTACTTC	TRBJ2-7	TRBV7-9	NA	once
CASSSTTGANEKLFF	TGTGCCAGCAGCTCGACGACAGGGGCTAATGAAAAACTGTTTTTT	TRBJ1-4	TRBV5-4	TRBD1	once
CASSSGQGGGYTF	TGCGCCAGCAGCTCGGGACAGGGAGGCGGCTACACCTTC	TRBJ1-2	TRBV5-1	TRBD1	NA
CASSLGRVYGYTF	TGTGCCAGCAGTTTAGGCAGGGTTTATGGCTACACCTTC	TRBJ1-2	TRBV12-3/TRBV12-4	NA	NA
CASNPGTGGMNTEAFF	TGCGCCAGCAACCCCGGGACAGGGGGCATGAACACTGAAGCTTTCTTT	TRBJ1-1	TRBV5-1	TRBD1	NA
CASSQGQNYGYTF	TGCGCCAGCAGCCAGGGACAGAACTATGGCTACACCTTC	TRBJ1-2	TRBV5-1	TRBD1	NA
CASSLLGADTQYF	TGTGCCAGCAGCCTACTCGGGGCAGATACGCAGTATTTT	TRBJ2-3	TRBV12-3/TRBV12-4	NA	NA
CASSLISGGEQFF	TGTGCCAGCAGCTTAATTAGCGGGGGTGAGCAGTTCTTC	TRBJ2-1	TRBV7-9	TRBD2	NA